This record concerns one T cell receptor beta chain sequence. This sample was included in a study of neoadjuvant anti-PD-1 for oral cavity cancer. Indicated time point: after neoadjuvant nivolumab, at surgical resection. The V gene end was trimmed by 3 bases and the J gene end by 3 bases; junction bases not matched to a gene: 16. Germline values: CDR1 LGHNA, CDR2 YSLEER. The CDR3 loop spans 20 amino acids. TCRdb's table, derived via immunoSEQ multiplex PCR, lists solely in-frame clones and lacks some. The repertoire consists of 14,000 to 15,000 clones, with about 34% occurring once and the leading ten covering 39%.

The clonotype was recovered from a person between 35 and 79 years old with oral cavity squamous cell carcinoma. The sequencing here drew on tumor tissue, taken after nivolumab (anti-PD-1) treatment. The chain couples TRBV4-3 to TRBJ2-1, with 11 bases fitting TRBD2. The CDR3 nucleotides read TGCGCCAGCAGCCATCCATCGGCTCTAGCGGGGGGCTGGGGCTACAATGAGCAGTTCTTC. This sequence encodes CASSHPSALAGGWGYNEQFF.